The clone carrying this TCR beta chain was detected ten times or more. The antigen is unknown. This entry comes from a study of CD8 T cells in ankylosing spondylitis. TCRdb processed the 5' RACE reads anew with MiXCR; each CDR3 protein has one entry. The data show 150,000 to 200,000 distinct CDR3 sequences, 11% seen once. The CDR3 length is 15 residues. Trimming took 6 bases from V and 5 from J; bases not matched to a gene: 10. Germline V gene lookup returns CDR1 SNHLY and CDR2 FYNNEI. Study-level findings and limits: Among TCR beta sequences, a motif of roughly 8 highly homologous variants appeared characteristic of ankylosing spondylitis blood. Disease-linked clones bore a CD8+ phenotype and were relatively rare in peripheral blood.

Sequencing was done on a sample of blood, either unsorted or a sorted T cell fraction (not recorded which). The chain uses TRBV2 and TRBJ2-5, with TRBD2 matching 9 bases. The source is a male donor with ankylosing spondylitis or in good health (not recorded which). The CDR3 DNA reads TGTGCCAGCAGAGCGGGGGGCGGAGAGAAGGAGACCCAGTACTTC. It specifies CASRAGGGEKETQYF. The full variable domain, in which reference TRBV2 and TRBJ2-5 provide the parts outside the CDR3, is EPEVTQTPSHQVTQMGQEVILRCVPISNHLYFYWYRQILGQKVEFLVSFYNNEISEKSEIFDDQFSVERPDGSNFTLKIRSTKLEDSAMYFCASRAGGGEKETQYFGPGTRLLVL.